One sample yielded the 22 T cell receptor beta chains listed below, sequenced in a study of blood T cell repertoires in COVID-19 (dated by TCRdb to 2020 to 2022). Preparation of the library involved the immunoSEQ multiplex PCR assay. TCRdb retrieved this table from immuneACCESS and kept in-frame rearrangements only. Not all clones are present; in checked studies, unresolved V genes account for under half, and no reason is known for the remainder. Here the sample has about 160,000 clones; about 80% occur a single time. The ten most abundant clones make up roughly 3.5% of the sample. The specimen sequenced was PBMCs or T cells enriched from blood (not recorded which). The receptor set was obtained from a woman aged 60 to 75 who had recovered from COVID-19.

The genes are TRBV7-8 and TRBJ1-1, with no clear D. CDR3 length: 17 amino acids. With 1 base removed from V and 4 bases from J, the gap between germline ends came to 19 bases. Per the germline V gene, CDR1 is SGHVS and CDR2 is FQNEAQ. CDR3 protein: CASSLESPLTRITEAFF. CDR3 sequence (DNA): TGTGCCAGCAGCTTAGAATCTCCGCTGACGAGGATCACTGAAGCTTTCTTT.

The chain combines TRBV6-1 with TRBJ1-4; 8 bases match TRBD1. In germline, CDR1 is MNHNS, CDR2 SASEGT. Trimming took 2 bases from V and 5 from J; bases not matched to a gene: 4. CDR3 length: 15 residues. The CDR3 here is CASSEWGTGNEKLFF. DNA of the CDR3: TGTGCCAGCAGTGAATGGGGGACAGGAAATGAAAAACTGTTTTTT.

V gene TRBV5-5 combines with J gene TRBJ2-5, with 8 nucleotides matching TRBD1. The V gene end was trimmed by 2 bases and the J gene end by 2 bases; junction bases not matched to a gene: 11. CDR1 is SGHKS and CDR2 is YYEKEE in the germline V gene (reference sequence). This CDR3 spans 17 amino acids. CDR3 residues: CASSLQRQGRGQETQYF. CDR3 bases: TGTGCCAGCAGCTTACAACGACAGGGGAGAGGGCAAGAGACCCAGTACTTC.

As DNA, the CDR3 is TGTGCCAGTGCCACAGGGGCAACTGGAAACACCATATATTTT. Encoded protein: CASATGATGNTIYF. V usage is TRBV19 and J usage is TRBJ1-3; 7 bases fit TRBD1. Per germline, CDR1 LNHDA and CDR2 SQIVND (reference sequence). The CDR3 runs 14 residues. Trimming took 8 bases from V and 2 from J; bases not matched to a gene: 6.

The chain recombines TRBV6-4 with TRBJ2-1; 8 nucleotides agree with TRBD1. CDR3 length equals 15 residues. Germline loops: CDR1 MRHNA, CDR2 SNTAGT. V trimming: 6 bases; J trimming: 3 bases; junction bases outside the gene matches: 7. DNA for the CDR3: TGTGCCAGCAGGGAAGAGACAGGGGACTACAATGAGCAGTTCTTC. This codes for CASREETGDYNEQFF.

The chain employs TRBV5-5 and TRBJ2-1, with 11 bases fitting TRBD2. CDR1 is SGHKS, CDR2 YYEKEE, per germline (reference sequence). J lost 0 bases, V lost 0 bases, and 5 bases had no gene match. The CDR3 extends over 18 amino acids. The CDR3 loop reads CASSLGLAGPSSYNEQFF. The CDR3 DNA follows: TGTGCCAGCAGCTTGGGACTAGCGGGACCAAGCTCCTACAATGAGCAGTTCTTC.

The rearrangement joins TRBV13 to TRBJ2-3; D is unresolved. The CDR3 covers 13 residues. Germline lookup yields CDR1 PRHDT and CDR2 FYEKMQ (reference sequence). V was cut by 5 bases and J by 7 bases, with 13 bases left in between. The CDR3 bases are TGTGCCAGCAGCCCGACATCCTTGAATACGCAGTATTTT. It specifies CASSPTSLNTQYF.

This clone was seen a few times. The CDR3 protein is CASSNRRGGDYGYTF. In DNA form, the CDR3 reads TGTGCCAGCAGCAATCGGAGGGGAGGGGACTATGGCTACACCTTC. V is TRBV13 and J is TRBJ1-2; D may be TRBD1 (5 bases). The CDR3 covers 15 residues. Germline CDR1 is PRHDT and CDR2 is FYEKMQ (reference sequence). V was clipped by 5 bases and J by 3 bases, with 16 bases between them.

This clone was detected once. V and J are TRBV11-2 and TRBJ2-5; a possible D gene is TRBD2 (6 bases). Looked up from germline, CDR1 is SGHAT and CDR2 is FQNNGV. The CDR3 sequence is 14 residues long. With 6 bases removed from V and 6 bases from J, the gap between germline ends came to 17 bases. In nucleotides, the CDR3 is TGTGCCAGCAGTATAGGGGACGGGGGAAAGACCCAGTACTTC. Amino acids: CASSIGDGGKTQYF.

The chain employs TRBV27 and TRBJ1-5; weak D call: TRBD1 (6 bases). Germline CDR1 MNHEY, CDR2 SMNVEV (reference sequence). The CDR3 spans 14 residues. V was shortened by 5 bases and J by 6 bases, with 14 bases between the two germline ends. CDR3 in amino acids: CASSKGGSSQPQHF. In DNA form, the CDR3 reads TGTGCCAGCAGTAAAGGGGGTTCGAGTCAGCCCCAGCATTTT.

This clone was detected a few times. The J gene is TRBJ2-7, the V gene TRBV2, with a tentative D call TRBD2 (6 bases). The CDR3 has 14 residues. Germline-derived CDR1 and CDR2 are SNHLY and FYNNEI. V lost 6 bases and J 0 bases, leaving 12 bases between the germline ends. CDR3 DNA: TGTGCCAGCAGGGGCAGGGACTTCTCCTACGAGCAGTACTTC. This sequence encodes CASRGRDFSYEQYF.

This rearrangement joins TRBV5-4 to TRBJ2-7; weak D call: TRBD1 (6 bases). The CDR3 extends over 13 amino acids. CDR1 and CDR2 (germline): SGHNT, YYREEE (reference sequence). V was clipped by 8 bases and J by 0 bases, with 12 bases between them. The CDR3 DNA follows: TGTGCCAGTAAGACAGGTTCCTCCTACGAGCAGTACTTC. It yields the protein CASKTGSSYEQYF. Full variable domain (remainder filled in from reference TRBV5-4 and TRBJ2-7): ETGVTQSPTHLIKTRGQQVTLRCSSQSGHNTVSWYQQALGQGPQFIFQYYREEENGRGNFPPRFSGLQFPNYSSELNVNALELDDSALYLCASKTGSSYEQYFGPGTRLTVT.

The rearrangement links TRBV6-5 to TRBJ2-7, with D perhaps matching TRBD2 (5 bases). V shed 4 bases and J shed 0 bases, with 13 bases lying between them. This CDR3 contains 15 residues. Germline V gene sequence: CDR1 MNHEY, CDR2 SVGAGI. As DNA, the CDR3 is TGTGCCAGCAGTTCCGGGGATGCCCGCTCCTACGAGCAGTACTTC. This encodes CASSSGDARSYEQYF.

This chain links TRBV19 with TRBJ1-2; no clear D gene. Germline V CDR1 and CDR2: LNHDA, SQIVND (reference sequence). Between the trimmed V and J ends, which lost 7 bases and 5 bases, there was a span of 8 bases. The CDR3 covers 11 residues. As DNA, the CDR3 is TGTGCCAGTAACGCGGGATATGGCTACACCTTC. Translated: CASNAGYGYTF.

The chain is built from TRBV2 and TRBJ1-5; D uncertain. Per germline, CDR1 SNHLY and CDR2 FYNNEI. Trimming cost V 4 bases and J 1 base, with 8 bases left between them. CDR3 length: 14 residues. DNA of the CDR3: TGTGCCAGCAGTGGTTACGAGAGCAATCAGCCCCAGCATTTT. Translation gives CASSGYESNQPQHF.

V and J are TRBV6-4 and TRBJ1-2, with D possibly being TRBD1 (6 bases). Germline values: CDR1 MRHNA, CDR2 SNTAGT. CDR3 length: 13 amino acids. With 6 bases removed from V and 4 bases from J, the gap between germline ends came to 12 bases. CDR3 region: CASRTGEPYGYTF. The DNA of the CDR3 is TGTGCCAGCAGGACAGGCGAACCCTATGGCTACACCTTC.

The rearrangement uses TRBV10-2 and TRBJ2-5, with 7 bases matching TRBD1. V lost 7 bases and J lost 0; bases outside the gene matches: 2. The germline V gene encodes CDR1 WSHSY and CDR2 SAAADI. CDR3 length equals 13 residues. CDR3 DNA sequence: TGCGCCAGCACACAGGGGTACCAAGAGACCCAGTACTTC. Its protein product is CASTQGYQETQYF.

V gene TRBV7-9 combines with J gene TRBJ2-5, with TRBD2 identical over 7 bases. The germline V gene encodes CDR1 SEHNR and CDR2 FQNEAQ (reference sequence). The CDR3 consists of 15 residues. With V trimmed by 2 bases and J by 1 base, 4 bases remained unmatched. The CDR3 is CASSLRRGIQETQYF. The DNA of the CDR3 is TGTGCCAGCAGCTTAAGGCGGGGGATCCAAGAGACCCAGTACTTC.

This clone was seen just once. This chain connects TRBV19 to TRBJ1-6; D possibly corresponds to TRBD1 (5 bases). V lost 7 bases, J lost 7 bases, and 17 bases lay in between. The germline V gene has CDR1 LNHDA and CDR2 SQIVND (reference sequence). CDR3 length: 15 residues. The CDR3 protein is CASMESGNRNSPLHF. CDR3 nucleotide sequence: TGTGCCAGTATGGAGTCAGGGAATAGAAATTCACCCCTCCACTTT. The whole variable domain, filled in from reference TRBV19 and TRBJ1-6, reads DGGITQSPKYLFRKEGQNVTLSCEQNLNHDAMYWYRQDPGQGLRLIYYSQIVNDFQKGDIAEGYSVSREKKESFPLTVTSAQKNPTAFYLCASMESGNRNSPLHFGNGTRLTVT.

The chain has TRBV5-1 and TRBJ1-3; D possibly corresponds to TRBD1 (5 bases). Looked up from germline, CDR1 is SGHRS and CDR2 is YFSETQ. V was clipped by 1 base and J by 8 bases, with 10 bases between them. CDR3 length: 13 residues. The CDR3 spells CASSLLGQDTIYF. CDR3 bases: TGCGCCAGCAGCTTGTTGGGGCAGGACACCATATATTTT.

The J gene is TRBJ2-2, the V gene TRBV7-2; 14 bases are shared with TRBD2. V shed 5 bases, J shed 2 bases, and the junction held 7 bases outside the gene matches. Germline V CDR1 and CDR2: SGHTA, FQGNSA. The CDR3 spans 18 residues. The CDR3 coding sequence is TGTGCCAGCAGCCGGGGACTAGCGGGGGCCGCAAACACCGGGGAGCTGTTTTTT. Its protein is CASSRGLAGAANTGELFF.

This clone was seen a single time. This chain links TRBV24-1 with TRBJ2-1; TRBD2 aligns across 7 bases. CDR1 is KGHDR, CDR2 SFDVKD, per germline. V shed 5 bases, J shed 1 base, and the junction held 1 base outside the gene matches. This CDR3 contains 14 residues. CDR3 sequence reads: CATSGGGSYNEQFF. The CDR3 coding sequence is TGTGCCACCAGTGGCGGGGGTTCCTACAATGAGCAGTTCTTC.